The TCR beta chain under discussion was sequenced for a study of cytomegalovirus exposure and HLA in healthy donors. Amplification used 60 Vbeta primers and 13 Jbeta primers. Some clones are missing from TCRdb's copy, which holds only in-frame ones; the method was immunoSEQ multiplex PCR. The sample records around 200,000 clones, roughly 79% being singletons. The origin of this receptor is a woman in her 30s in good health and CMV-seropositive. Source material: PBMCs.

The CDR3 loop is CASSAPGQGISPLHF. For the CDR3, the DNA is TGTGCCAGCAGTGCCCCGGGACAGGGTATCTCACCCCTCCACTTT. This sequence joins TRBV25-1 and TRBJ1-6; 9 bases map to TRBD1. This CDR3 spans 15 amino acids. CDR1 and CDR2 (germline): MGHDK, SYGVNS. J was trimmed by 10 bases and V by 4 bases; bases with no gene match: 8. The complete variable domain, with remaining parts taken from reference TRBV25-1 and TRBJ1-6, reads EADIYQTPRYLVIGTGKKITLECSQTMGHDKMYWYQQDPGMELHLIHYSYGVNSTEKGDLSSESTVSRIRTEHFPLTLESARPSHTSQYLCASSAPGQGISPLHFGNGTRLTVT.